This T cell receptor (beta chain) was documented in a study of blood T cell repertoires in COVID-19 (dated by TCRdb to 2019 to 2021). About the full investigation: Collaborator samples came from the United States, Italy and Spain and covered acute and convalescent phases of COVID-19. Subjects who had been exposed to COVID-19, were actively infected with it, or had recovered from it provided the deeply sampled blood TCRbeta repertoires that made up the dataset. A de-identified subject ID, COVID-19 status, age in years and sex were almost always included in the sample metadata. The prospective study material was composed of cDNA or gDNA derived from T cells, B-cell-depleted T cells, or PBMCs. Where available, HLA class I and class II types were obtained from metadata supplied by the sample provider rather than from assay-based typing. The repertoires were released in a freely available public database intended as a resource for research on the immune response to SARS-CoV-2. The samples were drawn from the first 160 participants of the ongoing ImmuneRACE study and from 1,254 subjects provided by 6 global collaborators. Study-wide conclusions, independent of this receptor: The amount of clinical and demographic metadata varied by source and participant and was provided uncurated.

Enrolling through a virtual design, the prospective study's participants ranged in age from roughly 18 to 90 years and lived across approximately 25 United States geographic areas. To assign participants to cohorts, the prospective study relied on clinical history that participants themselves reported in a screening survey and a study questionnaire. In the prospective study, whole blood, serum and a nasopharyngeal or oropharyngeal swab were collected from each participant by mobile phlebotomists. Participants in the prospective study had the option to provide additional blood draws and questionnaires over a roughly 2-month period. Blood samples from the prospective study were shipped frozen or at room temperature prior to DNA extraction. Concerning this clone itself: This receptor's antigen is unknown. No per-base quality is available; no much larger clone lies one base away.

CDR1 and CDR2, looked up from the germline V gene, are SGHTA and FQGTGA. V ends up 1 base short and J 0 bases short, with an unmatched junction base count of 2. The CDR3 goes from the cysteine to the phenylalanine over 16 residues. Kept here is only the CDR3 DNA, which spans 48 bases and is read in frame from base 1. TCRbeta CDR3 regions were amplified from genomic DNA by means of the immunoSEQ Assay, a bias-controlled multiplex PCR. The original pipeline was this. The number of nucleated cells in each sample was estimated from the amplification of reference gene primers within the assay. To quantify the absolute abundance of each unique TCRbeta CDR3 rearrangement, sequence reads were collapsed and filtered. For each sample, productive Simpson clonality was calculated as the square root of Simpson's diversity index across productive rearrangements. The table comes from immuneACCESS by way of TCRdb, which keeps in-frame sequences with V and J called. Part of the clones is missing from these tables; in studies checked, under half for an unresolved V gene and the rest for unknown reasons. V, J and clone size are those of that table, while D and trimming were read from the DNA. The sample table records 210,000 or so clones; about 84% of these occur just once. The ten largest clones represent under 4.5% of the sample.

The sample consisted of PBMCs or T cells enriched from blood (not recorded which). The TCR comes from a man between 25 and 39 years old with acute COVID-19. Recombination joined TRBV7-3 with TRBJ2-4, with 8 bases aligning to TRBD2. The nucleotide sequence is TGTGCCAGCAGCTTAATCGGGGGGGAAGCCAAAAACATTCAGTACTTC. The resulting protein is CASSLIGGEAKNIQYF.